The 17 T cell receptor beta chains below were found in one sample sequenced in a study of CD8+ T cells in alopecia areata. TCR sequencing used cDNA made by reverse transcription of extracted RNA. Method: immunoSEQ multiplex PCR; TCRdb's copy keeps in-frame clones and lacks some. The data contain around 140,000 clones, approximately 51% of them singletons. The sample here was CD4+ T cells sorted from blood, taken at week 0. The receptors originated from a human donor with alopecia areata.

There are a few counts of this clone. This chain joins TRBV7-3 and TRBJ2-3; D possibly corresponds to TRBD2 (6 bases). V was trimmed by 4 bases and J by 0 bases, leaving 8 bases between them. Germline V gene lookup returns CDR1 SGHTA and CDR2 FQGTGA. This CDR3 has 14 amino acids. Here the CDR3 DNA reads TGTGCCAGCAGCTCTGGGACTAGCACAGATACGCAGTATTTT. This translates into CASSSGTSTDTQYF.

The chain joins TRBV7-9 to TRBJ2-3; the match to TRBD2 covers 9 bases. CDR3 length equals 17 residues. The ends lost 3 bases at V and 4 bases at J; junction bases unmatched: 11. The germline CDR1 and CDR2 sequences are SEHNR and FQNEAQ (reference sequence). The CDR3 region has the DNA TGTGCCAGCAGCTTCTGGGTAGCGGGAGCTGGGGCAGATACGCAGTATTTT. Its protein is CASSFWVAGAGADTQYF.

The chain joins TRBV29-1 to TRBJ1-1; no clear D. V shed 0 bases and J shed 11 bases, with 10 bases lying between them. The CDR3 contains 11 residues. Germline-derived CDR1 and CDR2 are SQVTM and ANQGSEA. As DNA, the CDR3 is TGCAGCGTTGAAGAGGCCCGTGGGGCTTTCTTT. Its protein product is CSVEEARGAFF.

CDR3 loop: CASSNQQGRAFF. CDR3 coding DNA: TGTGCCAGCAGCAATCAACAGGGGCGGGCTTTCTTT. The V and J genes are TRBV5-4 and TRBJ1-1; 7 bases map to TRBD1. There are 12 residues in the CDR3. Germline V gives CDR1 SGHNT, CDR2 YYREEE (reference sequence). Germline trimming cut 4 bases from V and 11 bases from J; bases unmatched to any gene: 8.

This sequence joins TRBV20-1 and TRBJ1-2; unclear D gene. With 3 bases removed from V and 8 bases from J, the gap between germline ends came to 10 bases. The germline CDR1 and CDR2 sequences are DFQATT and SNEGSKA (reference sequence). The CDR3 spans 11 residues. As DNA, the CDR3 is TGCAGTGCTAGGGATTCACGAGGCTACACCTTC. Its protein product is CSARDSRGYTF.

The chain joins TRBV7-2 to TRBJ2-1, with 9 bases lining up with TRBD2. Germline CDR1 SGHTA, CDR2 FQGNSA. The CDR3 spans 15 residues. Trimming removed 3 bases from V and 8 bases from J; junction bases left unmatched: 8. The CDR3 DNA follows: TGTGCCAGCAGCTTCCTCCTAGCGGGAACTTATGAGCAGTTCTTC. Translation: CASSFLLAGTYEQFF.

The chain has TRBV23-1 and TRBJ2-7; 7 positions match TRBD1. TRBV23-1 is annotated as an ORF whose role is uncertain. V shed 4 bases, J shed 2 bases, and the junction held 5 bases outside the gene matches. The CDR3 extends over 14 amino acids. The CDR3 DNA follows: TGCGCCAGCAGTCTAAGGCAGGGGGCCTACGAGCAGTACTTC. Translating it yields CASSLRQGAYEQYF.

The CDR3 bases are TGTGCCAGCAGCCAAGTCGGGATACGGAATGAGCAGTTCTTC. This translates into CASSQVGIRNEQFF. V is TRBV4-2 and J is TRBJ2-1; possibly TRBD2 for D (5 bases). The CDR3 is made up of 14 amino acids. V was pared by 1 base and J by 7 bases, with 11 bases between. CDR1 is LGHNA, CDR2 YNFKEQ, per germline.

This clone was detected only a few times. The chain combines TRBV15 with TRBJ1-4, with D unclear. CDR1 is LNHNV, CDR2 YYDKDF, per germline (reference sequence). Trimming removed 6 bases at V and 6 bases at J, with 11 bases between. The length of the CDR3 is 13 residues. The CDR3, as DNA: TGTGCCACCAGAGCCCCGAGGGATGAAAAACTGTTTTTT. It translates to CATRAPRDEKLFF.

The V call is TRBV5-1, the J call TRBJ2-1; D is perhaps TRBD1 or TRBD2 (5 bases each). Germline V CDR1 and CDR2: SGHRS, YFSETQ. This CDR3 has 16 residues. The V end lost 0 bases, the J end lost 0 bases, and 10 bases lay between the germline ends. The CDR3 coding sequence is TGCGCCAGCAGCTTGGGGGACGTAGGCTCCTACAATGAGCAGTTCTTC. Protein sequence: CASSLGDVGSYNEQFF.

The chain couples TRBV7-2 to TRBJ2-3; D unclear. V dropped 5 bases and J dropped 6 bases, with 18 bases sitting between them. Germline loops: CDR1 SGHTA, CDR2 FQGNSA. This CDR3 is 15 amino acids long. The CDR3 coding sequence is TGTGCCAGCAGCCCTCCCCTTACAAGGCGGGATACGCAGTATTTT. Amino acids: CASSPPLTRRDTQYF. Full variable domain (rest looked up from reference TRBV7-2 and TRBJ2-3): GAGVSQSPSNKVTEKGKDVELRCDPISGHTALYWYRQSLGQGLEFLIYFQGNSAPDKSGLPSDRFSAERTGGSVSTLTIQRTQQEDSAVYLCASSPPLTRRDTQYFGPGTRLTVL.

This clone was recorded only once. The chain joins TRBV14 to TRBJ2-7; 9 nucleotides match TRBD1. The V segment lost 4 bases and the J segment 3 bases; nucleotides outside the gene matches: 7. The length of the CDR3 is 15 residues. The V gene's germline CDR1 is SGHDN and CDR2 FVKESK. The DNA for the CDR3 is TGTGCCAGCAGCCCATCCCTGGGACAGGGCTACGAGCAGTACTTC. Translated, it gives CASSPSLGQGYEQYF. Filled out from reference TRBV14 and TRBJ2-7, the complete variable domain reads EAGVTQFPSHSVIEKGQTVTLRCDPISGHDNLYWYRRVMGKEIKFLLHFVKESKQDESGMPNNRFLAERTGGTYSTLKVQPAELEDSGVYFCASSPSLGQGYEQYFGPGTRLTVT.

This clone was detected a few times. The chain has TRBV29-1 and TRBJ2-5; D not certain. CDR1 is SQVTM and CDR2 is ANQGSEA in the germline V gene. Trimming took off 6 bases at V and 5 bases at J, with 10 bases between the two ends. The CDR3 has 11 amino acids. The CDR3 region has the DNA TGCAGCGTATTAATCCGGGAGACCCAGTACTTC. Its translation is CSVLIRETQYF.

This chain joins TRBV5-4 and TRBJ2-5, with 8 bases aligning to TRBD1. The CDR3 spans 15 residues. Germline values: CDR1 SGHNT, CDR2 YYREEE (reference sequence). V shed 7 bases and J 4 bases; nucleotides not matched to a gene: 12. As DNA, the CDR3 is TGTGCCAGCGCGGAGTCAGGGGGCTGGCGAGAGACCCAGTACTTC. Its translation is CASAESGGWRETQYF.

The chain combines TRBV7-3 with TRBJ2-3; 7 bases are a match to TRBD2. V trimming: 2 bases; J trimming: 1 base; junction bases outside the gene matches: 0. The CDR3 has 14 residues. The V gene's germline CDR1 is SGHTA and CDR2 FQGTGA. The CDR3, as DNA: TGTGCCAGCAGCTTAGCGGGGGGCACAGATACGCAGTATTTT. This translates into CASSLAGGTDTQYF. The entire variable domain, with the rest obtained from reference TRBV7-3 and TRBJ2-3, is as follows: GAGVSQTPSNKVTEKGKYVELRCDPISGHTALYWYRQSLGQGPEFLIYFQGTGAADDSGLPNDRFFAVRPEGSVSTLKIQRTERGDSAVYLCASSLAGGTDTQYFGPGTRLTVL.

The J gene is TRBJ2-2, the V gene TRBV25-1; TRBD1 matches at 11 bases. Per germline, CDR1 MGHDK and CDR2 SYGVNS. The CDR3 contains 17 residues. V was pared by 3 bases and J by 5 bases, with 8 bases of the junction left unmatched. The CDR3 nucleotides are TGTGCCAGCAGTGAGTGGGACAGGGGGTTAAGGACCGGGGAGCTGTTTTTT. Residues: CASSEWDRGLRTGELFF.

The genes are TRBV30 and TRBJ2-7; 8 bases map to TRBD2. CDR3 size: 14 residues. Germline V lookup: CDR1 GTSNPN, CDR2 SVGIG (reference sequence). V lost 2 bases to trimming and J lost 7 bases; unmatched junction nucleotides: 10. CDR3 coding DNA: TGTGCCTGGAGTTTTCCGGGAGGGCCGGGAGAGCAGTACTTC. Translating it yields CAWSFPGGPGEQYF.